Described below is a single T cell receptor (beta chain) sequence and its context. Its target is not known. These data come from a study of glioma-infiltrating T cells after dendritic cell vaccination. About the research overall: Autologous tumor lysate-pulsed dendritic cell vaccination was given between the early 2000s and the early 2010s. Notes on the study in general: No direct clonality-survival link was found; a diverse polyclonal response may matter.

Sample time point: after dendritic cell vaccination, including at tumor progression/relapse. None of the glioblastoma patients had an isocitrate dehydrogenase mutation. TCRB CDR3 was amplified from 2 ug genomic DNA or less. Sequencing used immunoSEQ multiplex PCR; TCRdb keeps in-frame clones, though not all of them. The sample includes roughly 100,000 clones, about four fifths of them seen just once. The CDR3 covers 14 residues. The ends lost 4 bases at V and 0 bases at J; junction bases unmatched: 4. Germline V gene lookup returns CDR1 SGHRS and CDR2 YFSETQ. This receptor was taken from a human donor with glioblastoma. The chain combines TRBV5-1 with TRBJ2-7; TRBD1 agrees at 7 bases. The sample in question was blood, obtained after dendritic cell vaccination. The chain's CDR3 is CASSKGTVSYEQYF. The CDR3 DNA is TGCGCCAGCAGCAAAGGGACAGTCTCCTACGAGCAGTACTTC.